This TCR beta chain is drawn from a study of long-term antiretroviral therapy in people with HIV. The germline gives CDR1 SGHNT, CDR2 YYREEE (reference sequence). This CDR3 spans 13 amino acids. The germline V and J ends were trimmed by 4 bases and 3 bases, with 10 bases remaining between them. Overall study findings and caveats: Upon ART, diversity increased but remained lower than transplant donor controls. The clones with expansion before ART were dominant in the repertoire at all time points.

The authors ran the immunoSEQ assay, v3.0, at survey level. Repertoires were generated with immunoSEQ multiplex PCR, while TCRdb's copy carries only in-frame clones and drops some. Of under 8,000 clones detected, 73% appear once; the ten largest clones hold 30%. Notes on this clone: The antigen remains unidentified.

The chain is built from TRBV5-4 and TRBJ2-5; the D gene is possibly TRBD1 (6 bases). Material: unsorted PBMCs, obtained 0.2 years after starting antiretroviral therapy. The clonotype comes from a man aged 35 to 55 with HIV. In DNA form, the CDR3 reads TGTGCCAGCAGCCCCCGACAGGAAGAGACCCAGTACTTC. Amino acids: CASSPRQEETQYF.